These T cell receptor beta chains were read from a single sample in a study of T cell responses to AZD1222 COVID-19 vaccine. Profiling relied on immunoSEQ multiplex PCR, and the TCRdb table lists in-frame clones only, not all of them. The table lists under 200,000 clones, about nine tenths of them singletons. Material: peripheral blood, obtained on day 0 of AZD1222 vaccination. The receptors derive from an adult in good health. Both conserved end residues are part of each CDR3. A D gene is named only where the DNA matches it firmly. Part of the rows lack a size; the others show once, few, many or a class for expanded clones.

TRBJ2-7 | TRBD1 | - | TRBV4-1 | TGCGCCAGCAGCCCCCGGACAGGTCTCGAGCAGTACTTC | CASSPRTGLEQYF
TRBJ1-1 | - | - | TRBV2 | TGTGCCAGCATTATCCGGTACCCCACTGAAGCTTTCTTT | CASIIRYPTEAFF
TRBJ2-3 | - | once | TRBV2 | TGTGCCAGCAGTGAAGGAGGGGGGACAGATACGCAGTATTTT | CASSEGGGTDTQYF
TRBJ2-1 | - | - | TRBV28 | TGTGCCAGCAGTCCTCAGAGCTCCTACAATGAGCAGTTCTTC | CASSPQSSYNEQFF
TRBJ1-6 | - | - | TRBV28 | TGTGCCAGCAAGGGGGGCTATAATTCACCCCTCCACTTT | CASKGGYNSPLHF
TRBJ1-4 | - | few | TRBV5-8 | TGTGCCAGCAGCTCAGGGGAACCCGAACTGTTTTTT | CASSSGEPELFF
TRBJ2-7 | TRBD2 | - | TRBV7-2 | TGTGCCAGCAGCTTAGGTTGGCGGGGGGATGAATCCTACGAGCAGTACTTC | CASSLGWRGDESYEQYF
TRBJ1-6 | - | few | TRBV4-3 | TGCGCCAGCAGCCAATTGTCAGGGGCAAATTCACCCCTCCACTTT | CASSQLSGANSPLHF
TRBJ2-3 | TRBD2 | few | TRBV6-5 | TGTGCCAGCAGTTACTCCCGGGGGGTCACAGATACGCAGTATTTT | CASSYSRGVTDTQYF
TRBJ1-1 | - | - | TRBV2 | TGTGCCAGCAGGGAGACGTCAATTGGGACTGAAGCTTTCTTT | CASRETSIGTEAFF
TRBJ1-2 | - | - | TRBV28 | TGTGCCAGCAGTTCCCGGGCCCGGGATGGCTACACCTTC | CASSSRARDGYTF
TRBJ1-1 | - | - | TRBV10-2 | TGCGCCAGCAGTGATCCCAATTATCCTCCGAACACTGAAGCTTTCTTT | CASSDPNYPPNTEAFF
TRBJ2-5 | TRBD2 | - | TRBV9 | TGTGCCAGCAGCCCGGGACTAACAGCCGAGACCCAGTACTTC | CASSPGLTAETQYF
TRBJ1-4 | - | - | TRBV28 | TGTGCCAGCAGTCGCGGCGGGGGTAACGAAAAACTGTTTTTT | CASSRGGGNEKLFF
TRBJ1-6 | - | - | TRBV6-1 | TGTGCCAGCAGTGAAATCGGGACCAAGAATTCACCCCTCCACTTT | CASSEIGTKNSPLHF
TRBJ1-5 | - | - | TRBV18 | TGTGCCAGCTCACAGGGGTGGGGGAGCAATCAGCCCCAGCATTTT | CASSQGWGSNQPQHF
TRBJ1-6 | TRBD1 | - | TRBV7-9 | TGTGCCAGCAGCCGAGACAGGGGGCGTAATTCACCCCTCCACTTT | CASSRDRGRNSPLHF
TRBJ2-2 | - | - | TRBV13 | TGTGCCAGCAGCCCAGGGACCCCGAACACCGGGGAGCTGTTTTTT | CASSPGTPNTGELFF
TRBJ2-5 | TRBD1 | - | TRBV7-8 | TGTGCCAGCAGCCCAGGGACAGTCGAAGAGACCCAGTACTTC | CASSPGTVEETQYF
TRBJ1-2 | TRBD1 | once | TRBV11-2 | TGTGCCAGCAGAAATAGGGGGCCGGGGCAGAACTATGGCTACACCTTC | CASRNRGPGQNYGYTF
TRBJ1-1 | - | - | TRBV7-2 | TGTGCCAGCAGCTTAGTAGGTTTCGACACTGAAGCTTTCTTT | CASSLVGFDTEAFF
TRBJ1-1 | - | - | TRBV18 | TGTGCCAGCTCATCCGAAAAAGAAGGGACTGAAGCTTTCTTT | CASSSEKEGTEAFF
TRBJ1-5 | - | once | TRBV11-2 | TGTGCCAGCAGCTTACATAGCAATCAGCCCCAGCATTTT | CASSLHSNQPQHF
TRBJ1-2 | TRBD1 | - | TRBV27 | TGTGCCAGCAGTTTTCGGACAGGGATGGTGCGAAACTATGGCTACACCTTC | CASSFRTGMVRNYGYTF
TRBJ1-2 | TRBD1 | - | TRBV6-5 | TGTGCCAGCAGTTACTCAGGGGGCGGCTATGGCTACACCTTC | CASSYSGGGYGYTF
TRBJ2-2 | TRBD1 | - | TRBV24-1 | TGTGCCACGGAGGACAGGGGGGACACCGGGGAGCTGTTTTTT | CATEDRGDTGELFF
TRBJ1-1 | - | once | TRBV6-5 | TGTGCCAGCAGCCCCCCGGGACGCATGAACACTGAAGCTTTCTTT | CASSPPGRMNTEAFF
TRBJ2-7 | TRBD1 | once | TRBV7-8 | TGTGCCAGCAGCTTAATACAGGGGTCCTACGAGCAGTACTTC | CASSLIQGSYEQYF
TRBJ1-2 | TRBD1 | - | TRBV4-1 | TGCGCCAGCAGCCAAAGACAGGGGGGGAACTATGGCTACACCTTC | CASSQRQGGNYGYTF
TRBJ1-2 | TRBD1 | few | TRBV6-1 | TGTGCCAGCAGTGATTCCACGACAGGGAATTACGGCTACACCTTC | CASSDSTTGNYGYTF
TRBJ1-2 | - | - | TRBV5-1 | TGCGCCAGCAGGGGGGACGGAAACTATGGCTACACCTTC | CASRGDGNYGYTF
TRBJ1-5 | - | - | TRBV29-1 | TGCAGCGTTGGACAGGATTGGAATCAGCCCCAGCATTTT | CSVGQDWNQPQHF
TRBJ2-7 | - | - | TRBV6-2/TRBV6-3 | TGTGCCAGCAGTTACCCGGGAAGCCAAGCCTACGAGCAGTACTTC | CASSYPGSQAYEQYF
TRBJ2-5 | - | - | TRBV6-5 | TGTGCCAGCCGTTCTAGCCAAGAGACCCAGTACTTC | CASRSSQETQYF
TRBJ2-3 | - | - | TRBV28 | TGTGCCAGCAGTCTAGTGACAGACCTCACAGATACGCAGTATTTT | CASSLVTDLTDTQYF
TRBJ1-3 | - | - | TRBV19 | TGTGCCAGTAGTATCAGAGGGCACGGAAACACCATATATTTT | CASSIRGHGNTIYF
TRBJ1-1 | TRBD1 | - | TRBV29-1 | TGCAGCGTTGAAGAGACAGGGGGAGCTGAAGCTTTCTTT | CSVEETGGAEAFF
TRBJ1-1 | - | - | TRBV7-3 | TGTGCCAGCAGATCAGGATCGACCGAAGCTTTCTTT | CASRSGSTEAFF
TRBJ2-5 | TRBD2 | - | TRBV6-1 | TGTGCCAGCAGTGGAACGCGGGGGGGTGGCTGGGAGACCCAGTACTTC | CASSGTRGGGWETQYF
TRBJ1-2 | - | few | TRBV11-3 | TGTGCCAGCAGTGACAGTTACTATGGCTACACCTTC | CASSDSYYGYTF
TRBJ2-5 | TRBD1 | - | TRBV20-1 | TGCAGTGCTAGTGGGGACAGGGGGCTGGAGGAGACCCAGTACTTC | CSASGDRGLEETQYF
TRBJ1-4 | - | - | TRBV5-1 | TGCGCCAGCAGCTTGGGTGGTGAGGAAAAACTGTTTTTT | CASSLGGEEKLFF
TRBJ2-1 | TRBD2 | - | TRBV5-1 | TGCGCCAGCAGCGCGACTAGCGGGGCAGCGAATGAGCAGTTCTTC | CASSATSGAANEQFF
TRBJ1-1 | - | - | TRBV5-4 | TGTGCCAGCAGCTTGCCACAGGGAGGTAACACTGAAGCTTTCTTT | CASSLPQGGNTEAFF
TRBJ1-1 | TRBD1 | - | TRBV4-3 | TGCGCCAGCAGCCAGACGGACAGGGAGAACACTGAAGCTTTCTTT | CASSQTDRENTEAFF
TRBJ2-5 | TRBD1 | - | TRBV7-7 | TGTGCTAGCAGCCCCCTCCTAGGACAGGCCGTGGAGACCCAGTACTTC | CASSPLLGQAVETQYF
TRBJ1-1 | TRBD1 | - | TRBV28 | TGTGCCAGCAACCTGATACCGGGACAGGGGGCCTGGGCTGAAGCTTTCTTT | CASNLIPGQGAWAEAFF